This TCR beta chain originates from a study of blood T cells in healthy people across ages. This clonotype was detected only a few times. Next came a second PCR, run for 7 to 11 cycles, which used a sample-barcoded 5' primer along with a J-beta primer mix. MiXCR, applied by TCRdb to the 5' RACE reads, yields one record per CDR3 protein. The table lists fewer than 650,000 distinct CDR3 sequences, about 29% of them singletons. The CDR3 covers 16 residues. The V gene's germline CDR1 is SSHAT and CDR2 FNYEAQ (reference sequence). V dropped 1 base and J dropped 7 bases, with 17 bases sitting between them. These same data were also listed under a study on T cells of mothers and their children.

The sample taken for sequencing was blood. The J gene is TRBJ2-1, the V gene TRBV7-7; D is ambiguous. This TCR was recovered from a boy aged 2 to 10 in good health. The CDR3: CASSLGPDPLLNEQFF. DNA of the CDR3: TGTGCCAGCAGCTTAGGGCCCGACCCTCTTCTAAATGAGCAGTTCTTC.